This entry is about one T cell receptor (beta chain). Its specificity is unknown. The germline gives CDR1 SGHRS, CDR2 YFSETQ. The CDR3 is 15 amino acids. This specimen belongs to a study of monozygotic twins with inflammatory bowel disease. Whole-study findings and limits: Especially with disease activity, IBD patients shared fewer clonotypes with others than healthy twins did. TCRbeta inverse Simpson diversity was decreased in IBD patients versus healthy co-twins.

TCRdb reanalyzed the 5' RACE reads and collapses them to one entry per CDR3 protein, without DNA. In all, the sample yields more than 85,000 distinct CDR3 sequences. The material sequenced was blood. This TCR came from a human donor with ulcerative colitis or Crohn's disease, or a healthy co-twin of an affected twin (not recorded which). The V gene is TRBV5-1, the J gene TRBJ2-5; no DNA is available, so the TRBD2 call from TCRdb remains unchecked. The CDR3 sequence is CASSSTWSGQETQYF.